This T cell receptor (beta chain) was obtained from a study of metastatic and nonmetastatic thyroid tumors. Study-level findings and limits: Significantly greater TCR beta diversity was reportedly found in malignant thyroid tumors than in benign nodules (in blood and tumor).

This clone was detected many times. What it binds is not known. Germline lookup yields CDR1 MNHEY and CDR2 SVGEGT. The CDR3 contains 15 residues. V was shortened by 7 bases and J by 2 bases, with 18 bases between the two germline ends. Via MiXCR, TCRdb re-called the PCR reads. This table has about 92,000 clones, 15% appearing once. Thyroid surgery was preceded by no treatment in any patient. The sequence derives from a female donor with papillary thyroid cancer or a benign thyroid nodule (not recorded which). Some clones in this sample may be carry-over from other donors' samples. What was sequenced was blood. V gene TRBV6-2 or TRBV6-3 combines with J gene TRBJ2-7; D is unclear. The CDR3 region is CASTQPPPSAYEQYF. For the CDR3, the DNA is TGTGCCAGCACCCAGCCGCCACCATCTGCCTACGAGCAGTACTTC.